This note documents a single TCR gamma chain sequence. Its target is unknown. It differs at one base from a far larger clone, so likely a read error. Other DNA sequences in the sample encode the same CDR3. Gammadelta T cells were flow-sorted from PBMC into Vgamma9/Vdelta2+ and Vdelta2-negative populations for bulk analysis. The entry originates in a study of γδ T cells in repeated Plasmodium falciparum infection. Study background: Malian gammadelta TCRs were studied during no-transmission periods and across acute malaria episodes.

Both TRG and TRD chains were sequenced from each sorted sample. TCRdb reanalyzed the multiplex PCR reads using CATT. The sample has over 25,000 gamma-chain clones, about 3% seen once. This CDR3 spans 17 amino acids. Germline CDR1 is GITISATS and CDR2 is ISYDGTV (reference sequence). Whole-study findings and limits: Malian children's Vdelta2-negative repertoires appeared more expanded and less diverse than Australians'.

The TCR originated in a pool of human donors (malaria-infected and uninfected, not separated). No J gene was called, and the V gene is TRGV9. Sample: gamma-delta T cells from blood. This chain's CDR3 is CALWEATLELGKKIKVF. For the CDR3, the DNA is TGTGCCTTGTGGGAGGCAACCTTGGAGTTGGGCAAAAAAATCAAGGTGTTT.